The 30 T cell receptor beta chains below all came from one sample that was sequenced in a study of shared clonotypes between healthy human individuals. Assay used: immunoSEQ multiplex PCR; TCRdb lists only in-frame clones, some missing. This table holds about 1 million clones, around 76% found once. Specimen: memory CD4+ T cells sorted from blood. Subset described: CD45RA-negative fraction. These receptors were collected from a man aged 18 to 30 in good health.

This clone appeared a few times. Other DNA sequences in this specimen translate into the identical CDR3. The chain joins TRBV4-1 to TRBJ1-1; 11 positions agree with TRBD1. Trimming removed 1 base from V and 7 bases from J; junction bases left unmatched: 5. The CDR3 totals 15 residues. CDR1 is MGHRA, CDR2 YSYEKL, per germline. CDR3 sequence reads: CASSQGGQGANEAFF. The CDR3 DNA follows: TGCGCCAGCAGCCAAGGTGGACAGGGGGCGAATGAAGCTTTCTTT.

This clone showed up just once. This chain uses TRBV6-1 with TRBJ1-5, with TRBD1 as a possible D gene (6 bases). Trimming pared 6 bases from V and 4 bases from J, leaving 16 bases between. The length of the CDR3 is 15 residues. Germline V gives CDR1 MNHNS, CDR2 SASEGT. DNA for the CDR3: TGTGCCAGCAGAAGAGGGGGGGGCCCTAATCAGCCCCAGCATTTT. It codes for CASRRGGGPNQPQHF.

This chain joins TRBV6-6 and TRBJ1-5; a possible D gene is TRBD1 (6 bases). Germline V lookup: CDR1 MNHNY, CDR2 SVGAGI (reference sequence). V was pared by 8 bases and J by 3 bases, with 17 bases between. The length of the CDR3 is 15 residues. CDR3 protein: CASCSKGGINQPQHF. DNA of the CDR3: TGTGCCAGCTGTTCAAAGGGGGGCATCAATCAGCCCCAGCATTTT.

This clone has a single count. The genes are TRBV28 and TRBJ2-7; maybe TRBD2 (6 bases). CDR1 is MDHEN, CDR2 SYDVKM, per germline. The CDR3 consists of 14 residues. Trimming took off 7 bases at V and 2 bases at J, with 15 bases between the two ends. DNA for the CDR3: TGTGCCAGCACCCGAGGAGGGACCACCTACGAGCAGTACTTC. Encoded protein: CASTRGGTTYEQYF. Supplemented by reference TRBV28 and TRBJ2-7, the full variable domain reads DVKVTQSSRYLVKRTGEKVFLECVQDMDHENMFWYRQDPGLGLRLIYFSYDVKMKEKGDIPEGYSVSREKKERFSLILESASTNQTSMYLCASTRGGTTYEQYFGPGTRLTVT.

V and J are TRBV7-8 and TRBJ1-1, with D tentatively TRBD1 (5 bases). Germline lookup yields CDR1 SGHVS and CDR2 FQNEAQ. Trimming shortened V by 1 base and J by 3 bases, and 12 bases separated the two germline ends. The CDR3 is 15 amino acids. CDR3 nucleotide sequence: TGTGCCAGCAGCTTAGGCCAGGGTGGGGACACTGAAGCTTTCTTT. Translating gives CASSLGQGGDTEAFF.

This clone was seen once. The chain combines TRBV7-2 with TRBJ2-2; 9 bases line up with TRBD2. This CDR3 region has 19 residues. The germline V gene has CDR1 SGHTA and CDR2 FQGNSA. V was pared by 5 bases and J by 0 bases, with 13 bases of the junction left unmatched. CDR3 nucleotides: TGTGCCAGCAGCCCCCGGGGCGCGGCTAGCGGGACGAACACCGGGGAGCTGTTTTTT. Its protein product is CASSPRGAASGTNTGELFF.

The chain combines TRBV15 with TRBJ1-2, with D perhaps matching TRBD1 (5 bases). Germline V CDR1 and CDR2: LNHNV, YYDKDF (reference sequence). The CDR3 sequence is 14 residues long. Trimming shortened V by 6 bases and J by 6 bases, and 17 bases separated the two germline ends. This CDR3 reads CATSAFRGEDGYTF. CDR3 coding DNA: TGTGCCACCAGTGCGTTCCGAGGGGAGGATGGCTACACCTTC.

In nucleotides, the CDR3 is TGTGCCAGCAGCCCTCGACAGGGGGGAACTGGAAACACCATATATTTT. Translated: CASSPRQGGTGNTIYF. The rearrangement joins TRBV11-2 to TRBJ1-3, with 9 bases identical to TRBD1. Germline assignment: CDR1 SGHAT and CDR2 FQNNGV. Trimming at V came to 5 bases and at J to 2 bases, leaving 7 bases not matched to a gene. CDR3 length: 16 residues.

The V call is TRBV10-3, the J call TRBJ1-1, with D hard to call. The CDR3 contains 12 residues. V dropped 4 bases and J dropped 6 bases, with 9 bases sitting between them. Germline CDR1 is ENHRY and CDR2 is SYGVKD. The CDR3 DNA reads TGTGCCATCAGTGTAGGGTTAGCTGAAGCTTTCTTT. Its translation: CAISVGLAEAFF.

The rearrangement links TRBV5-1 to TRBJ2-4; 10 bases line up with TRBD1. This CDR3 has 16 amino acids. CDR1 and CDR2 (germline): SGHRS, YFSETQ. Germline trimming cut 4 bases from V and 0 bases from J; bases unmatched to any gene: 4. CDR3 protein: CASSIGQGGAKNIQYF. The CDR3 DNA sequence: TGCGCCAGCAGCATCGGACAGGGGGGAGCCAAAAACATTCAGTACTTC.

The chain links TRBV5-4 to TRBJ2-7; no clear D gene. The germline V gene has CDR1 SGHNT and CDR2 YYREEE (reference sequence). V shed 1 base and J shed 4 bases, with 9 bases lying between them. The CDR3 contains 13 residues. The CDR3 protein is CASSLFSAYEQYF. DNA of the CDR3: TGTGCCAGCAGCTTGTTTTCGGCTTACGAGCAGTACTTC.

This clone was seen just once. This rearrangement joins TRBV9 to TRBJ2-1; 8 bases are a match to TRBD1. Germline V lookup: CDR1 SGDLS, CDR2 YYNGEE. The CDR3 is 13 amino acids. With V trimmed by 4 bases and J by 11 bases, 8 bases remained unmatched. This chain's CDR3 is CASSPTQGAQQFF. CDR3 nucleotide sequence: TGTGCCAGCAGCCCAACGCAGGGGGCCCAGCAGTTCTTC.

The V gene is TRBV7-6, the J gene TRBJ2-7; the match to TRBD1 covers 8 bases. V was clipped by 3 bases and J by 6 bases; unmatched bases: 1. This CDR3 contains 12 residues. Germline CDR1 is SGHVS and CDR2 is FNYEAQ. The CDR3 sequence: CASSLTGAEQYF. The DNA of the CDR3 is TGTGCCAGCAGCTTGACAGGGGCCGAGCAGTACTTC. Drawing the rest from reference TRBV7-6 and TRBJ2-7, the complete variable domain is GAGVSQSPRYKVTKRGQDVALRCDPISGHVSLYWYRQALGQGPEFLTYFNYEAQQDKSGLPNDRFSAERPEGSISTLTIQRTEQRDSAMYRCASSLTGAEQYFGPGTRLTVT.

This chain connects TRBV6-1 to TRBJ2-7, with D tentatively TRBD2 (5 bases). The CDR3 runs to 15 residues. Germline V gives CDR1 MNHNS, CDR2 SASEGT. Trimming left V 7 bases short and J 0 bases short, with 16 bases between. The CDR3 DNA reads TGTGCCAGCAACATCCGGGCGGCGGGCTCCTACGAGCAGTACTTC. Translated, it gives CASNIRAAGSYEQYF.

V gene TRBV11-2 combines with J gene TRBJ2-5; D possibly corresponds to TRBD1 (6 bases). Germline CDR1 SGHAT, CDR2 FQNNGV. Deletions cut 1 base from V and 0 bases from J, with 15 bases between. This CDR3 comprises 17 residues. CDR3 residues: CASSLGVQGPYQETQYF. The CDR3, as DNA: TGTGCCAGCAGCTTAGGGGTGCAGGGGCCATACCAAGAGACCCAGTACTTC.

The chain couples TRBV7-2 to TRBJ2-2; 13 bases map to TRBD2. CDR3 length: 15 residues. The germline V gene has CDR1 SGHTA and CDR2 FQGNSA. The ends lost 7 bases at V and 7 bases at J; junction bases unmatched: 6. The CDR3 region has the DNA TGTGCCAGCACCACCGGACTAGCGGGAGACGGGGAGCTGTTTTTT. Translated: CASTTGLAGDGELFF.

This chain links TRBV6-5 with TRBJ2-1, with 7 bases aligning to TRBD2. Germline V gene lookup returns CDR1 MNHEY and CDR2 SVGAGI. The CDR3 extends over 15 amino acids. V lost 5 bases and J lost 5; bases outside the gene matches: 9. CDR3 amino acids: CASSTPGLKDNEQFF. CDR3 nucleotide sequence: TGTGCCAGCAGTACCCCGGGACTAAAGGACAATGAGCAGTTCTTC.

CDR3 region: CASTPSGDYGYTF. In DNA, the CDR3 is TGCGCCAGCACCCCCTCGGGGGACTATGGCTACACCTTC. The V gene is TRBV5-1, the J gene TRBJ1-2; a weak D match, TRBD1 (5 bases). In germline, CDR1 is SGHRS, CDR2 YFSETQ. This CDR3 region has 13 residues. With 6 bases removed from V and 3 bases from J, the gap between germline ends came to 12 bases.

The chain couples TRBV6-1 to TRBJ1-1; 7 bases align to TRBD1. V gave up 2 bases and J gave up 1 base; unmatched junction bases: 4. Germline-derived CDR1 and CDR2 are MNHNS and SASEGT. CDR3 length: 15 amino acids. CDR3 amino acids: CASSEMGTANTEAFF. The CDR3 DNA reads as TGTGCCAGCAGTGAAATGGGGACAGCGAACACTGAAGCTTTCTTT.

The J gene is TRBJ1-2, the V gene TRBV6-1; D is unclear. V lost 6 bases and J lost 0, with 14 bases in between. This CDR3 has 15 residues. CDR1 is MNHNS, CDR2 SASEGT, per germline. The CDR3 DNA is TGTGCCAGCAGCGGCCGGGCGGGTTCTAACTATGGCTACACCTTC. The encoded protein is CASSGRAGSNYGYTF.

In DNA form, the CDR3 reads TGTGCCAGCAGCTTATTGGGGCGCACCGAACGGGGGCAGTATTTT. Amino acids: CASSLLGRTERGQYF. The V call is TRBV11-2, the J call TRBJ2-3; D is tentatively TRBD1 or TRBD2 (5 bases each). The V gene's germline CDR1 is SGHAT and CDR2 FQNNGV. Trimming stripped 2 bases from V and 11 bases from J, with 20 bases between. This CDR3 is built from 15 residues.

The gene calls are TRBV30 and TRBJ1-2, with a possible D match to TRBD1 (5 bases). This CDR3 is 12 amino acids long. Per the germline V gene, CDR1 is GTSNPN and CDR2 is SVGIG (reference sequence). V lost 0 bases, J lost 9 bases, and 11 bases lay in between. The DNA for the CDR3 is TGTGCCTGGAGTGTAGGGACGGAAAGCTACACCTTC. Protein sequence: CAWSVGTESYTF.

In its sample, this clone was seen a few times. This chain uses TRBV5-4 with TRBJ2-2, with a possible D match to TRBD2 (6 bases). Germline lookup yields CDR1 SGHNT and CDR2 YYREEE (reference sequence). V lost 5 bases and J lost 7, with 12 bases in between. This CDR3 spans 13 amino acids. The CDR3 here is CASSSRGNGELFF. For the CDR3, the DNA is TGTGCCAGCAGTTCCCGGGGGAACGGGGAGCTGTTTTTT.

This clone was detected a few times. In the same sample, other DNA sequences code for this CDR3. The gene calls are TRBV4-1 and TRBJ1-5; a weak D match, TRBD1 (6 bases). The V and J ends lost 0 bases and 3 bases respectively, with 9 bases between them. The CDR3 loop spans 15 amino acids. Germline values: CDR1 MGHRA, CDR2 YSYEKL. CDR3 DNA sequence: TGCGCCAGCAGCCAAGATGGACAGCTCAATCAGCCCCAGCATTTT. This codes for CASSQDGQLNQPQHF.

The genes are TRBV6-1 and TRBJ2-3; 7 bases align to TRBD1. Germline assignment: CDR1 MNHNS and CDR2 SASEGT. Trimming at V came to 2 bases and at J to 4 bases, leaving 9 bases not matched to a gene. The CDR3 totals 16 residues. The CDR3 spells CASSELFGQGADTQYF. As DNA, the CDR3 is TGTGCCAGCAGTGAATTATTCGGGCAGGGGGCAGATACGCAGTATTTT.

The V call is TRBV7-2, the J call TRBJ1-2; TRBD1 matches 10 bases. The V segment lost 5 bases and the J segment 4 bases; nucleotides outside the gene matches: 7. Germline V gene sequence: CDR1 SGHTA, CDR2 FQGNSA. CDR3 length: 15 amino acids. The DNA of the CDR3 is TGTGCCAGCAGCCCCGACAGGGGGCCTATCTATGGCTACACCTTC. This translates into CASSPDRGPIYGYTF.

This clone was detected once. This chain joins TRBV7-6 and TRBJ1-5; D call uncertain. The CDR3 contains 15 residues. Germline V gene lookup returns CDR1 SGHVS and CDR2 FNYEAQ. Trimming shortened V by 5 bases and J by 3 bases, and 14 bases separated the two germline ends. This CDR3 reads CASSLEGFPNQPQHF. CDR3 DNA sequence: TGTGCCAGCAGCCTGGAAGGGTTCCCCAATCAGCCCCAGCATTTT.

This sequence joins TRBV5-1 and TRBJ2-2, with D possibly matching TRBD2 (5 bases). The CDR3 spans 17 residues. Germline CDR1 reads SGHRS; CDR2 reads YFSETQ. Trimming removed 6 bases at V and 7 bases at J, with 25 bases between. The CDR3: CASTALGLGGAGGELFF. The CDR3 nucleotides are TGCGCCAGCACCGCTCTTGGGCTGGGCGGTGCGGGCGGGGAGCTGTTTTTT.

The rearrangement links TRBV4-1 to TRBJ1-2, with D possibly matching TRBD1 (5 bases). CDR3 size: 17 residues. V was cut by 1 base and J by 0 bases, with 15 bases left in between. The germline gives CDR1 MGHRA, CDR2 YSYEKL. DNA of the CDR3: TGCGCCAGCAGCCAAGCGGGAAGCCCGGGGGCTAACTATGGCTACACCTTC. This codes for CASSQAGSPGANYGYTF.

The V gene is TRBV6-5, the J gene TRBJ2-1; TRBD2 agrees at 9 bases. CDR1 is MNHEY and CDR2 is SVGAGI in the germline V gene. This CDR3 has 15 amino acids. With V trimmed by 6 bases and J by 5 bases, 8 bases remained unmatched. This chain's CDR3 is CASRGYGGGDNEQFF. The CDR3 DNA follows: TGTGCCAGCAGAGGTTATGGCGGGGGGGACAATGAGCAGTTCTTC.